Included here is one TCR beta chain sequence, with context. The data stem from a study of blood T cell repertoires in COVID-19. Germline-derived CDR1 and CDR2 are MNHEY and SVGEGT. The CDR3 is 15 residues long. Deletions cut 5 bases from V and 8 bases from J, with 16 bases between. Authors' methods: Estimates of nucleated cell counts were drawn from the amplification of reference gene primers. Clones were sequenced by immunoSEQ multiplex PCR, and TCRdb holds only the in-frame ones, with some missing. D and trimming come from the DNA, and the V and J calls and clone size come from that table. The sample yields about 410,000 clones, around nine tenths seen once.

V is TRBV6-2 or TRBV6-3 and J is TRBJ1-6; D remains ambiguous. Sequencing used peripheral blood. The TCR originated in a woman aged 35 to 49 with COVID-19, enrolled during active disease. For the CDR3, the DNA is TGTGCCAGCAGTAACCTCGGTGTGCCGGATTCACCCCTCCACTTT. Its protein product is CASSNLGVPDSPLHF.